A single sample gave rise to the 16 T cell receptor beta chains below, sequenced in a study of preoperative IRX-2 immunotherapy in early breast cancer (dated by TCRdb to 2018 to 2020). Receptors were amplified or captured by the immunoSEQ multiplex PCR assay. In its TCRdb copy, this immuneACCESS table keeps in-frame sequences only and misses some clones. Where compared with another copy, unresolved V genes explain less than half of these, and the others have no known cause. Across this sample there are 90,000 to 100,000 clones, with 70% to 90% seen only once. The top ten clonotypes cover under 2.5% of the sample. Per the publication, the treatment or condition label means: preoperative locoregional IRX-2 cytokine immunotherapy. Material: tumor tissue, obtained after IRX-2 immunotherapy. The receptor set was obtained from a human donor with breast cancer.

The chain joins TRBV6-8 to TRBJ1-2; D might be TRBD1 (5 bases). The V end was cut by 8 bases, the J end by 0 bases, with 16 bases between. The CDR3 runs 15 residues. CDR1 is MNHGY, CDR2 SAAAGT, per germline. The DNA for the CDR3 is TGTGCCAGCCGTCCTGGGGGAGAAGCTAACTATGGCTACACCTTC. Its protein is CASRPGGEANYGYTF.

The V call is TRBV19, the J call TRBJ1-2; perhaps TRBD1 as D (6 bases). Looked up from germline, CDR1 is LNHDA and CDR2 is SQIVND (reference sequence). Trimming left V 8 bases short and J 0 bases short, with 13 bases between. CDR3 size: 14 residues. The CDR3 region is CASSEGGTNYGYTF. The CDR3 nucleotides are TGTGCCAGTTCCGAGGGGGGTACTAACTATGGCTACACCTTC.

V gene TRBV7-8 combines with J gene TRBJ1-4; the D is unclear. The V end was cut by 5 bases, the J end by 8 bases, with 21 bases between. CDR3 length: 16 residues. CDR1 and CDR2 (germline): SGHVS, FQNEAQ. As DNA, the CDR3 is TGTGCCAGCAGCCAAGACCCTGATGGGATAGGCGAAAAACTGTTTTTT. It specifies CASSQDPDGIGEKLFF.

J is TRBJ2-2 and V is TRBV30, with TRBD2 as a possible D gene (6 bases). From germline, CDR1 is GTSNPN and CDR2 SVGIG (reference sequence). V lost 1 base and J 1 base, leaving 10 bases between the germline ends. The CDR3 has 15 amino acids. The CDR3 is CAWSAGTWNTGELFF. The CDR3 DNA reads as TGTGCCTGGAGTGCCGGGACTTGGAACACCGGGGAGCTGTTTTTT.

The genes are TRBV19 and TRBJ1-5; D remains unclear. The CDR3 consists of 15 residues. V was shortened by 3 bases and J by 2 bases, with 11 bases between the two germline ends. Germline values: CDR1 LNHDA, CDR2 SQIVND (reference sequence). CDR3 region: CASSISGRGNQPQHF. Written as DNA, the CDR3 is TGTGCCAGTAGTATCTCGGGAAGAGGCAATCAGCCCCAGCATTTT.

This chain links TRBV10-1 with TRBJ2-3; no firm D call. V dropped 2 bases and J dropped 5 bases, with 8 bases sitting between them. This CDR3 region has 13 residues. The V gene's germline CDR1 is WNHNN and CDR2 SYGVQD (reference sequence). CDR3 loop: CASSENLRDTQYF. CDR3 nucleotides: TGCGCCAGCAGTGAGAACCTGCGAGATACGCAGTATTTT.

The chain couples TRBV7-6 to TRBJ1-1; the D gene is possibly TRBD1 (6 bases). Trimming cost V 5 bases and J 0 bases, with 16 bases left between them. Germline V lookup: CDR1 SGHVS, CDR2 FNYEAQ. This CDR3 spans 16 amino acids. CDR3: CASSPRAGAMNTEAFF. The CDR3 region has the DNA TGTGCCAGCAGCCCCCGCGCAGGGGCTATGAACACTGAAGCTTTCTTT.

The chain combines TRBV5-1 with TRBJ1-5; 12 bases agree with TRBD1. Germline CDR1 is SGHRS and CDR2 is YFSETQ. The V gene end was trimmed by 4 bases and the J gene end by 6 bases; junction bases not matched to a gene: 5. The length of the CDR3 is 15 residues. The CDR3 region is CASSLGQGAFQPQHF. The CDR3 nucleotides are TGCGCCAGCAGCCTGGGACAGGGGGCGTTTCAGCCCCAGCATTTT.

This chain links TRBV28 with TRBJ2-7, with 7 bases that match TRBD1. The ends lost 2 bases at V and 4 bases at J; junction bases unmatched: 5. Germline CDR1 MDHEN, CDR2 SYDVKM. The CDR3 runs 14 residues. The CDR3 is CASSLRQGQYEQYF. In DNA form, the CDR3 reads TGTGCCAGCAGTTTACGACAGGGTCAGTACGAGCAGTACTTC. The full variable domain, with the rest looked up from reference TRBV28 and TRBJ2-7, is DVKVTQSSRYLVKRTGEKVFLECVQDMDHENMFWYRQDPGLGLRLIYFSYDVKMKEKGDIPEGYSVSREKKERFSLILESASTNQTSMYLCASSLRQGQYEQYFGPGTRLTVT.

This chain joins TRBV6-7 and TRBJ2-1, with D perhaps TRBD2 (6 bases). TRBV6-7 belongs to the ORF category, with a function that is uncertain. This CDR3 contains 15 residues. V gave up 7 bases and J gave up 4 bases, with 17 bases separating them. CDR3 bases: TGTGCCAGCACCCCGGCGCTAGCGTTTTACAATGAGCAGTTCTTC. Residues: CASTPALAFYNEQFF.

The V call is TRBV7-7, the J call TRBJ2-6; 8 nucleotides match TRBD1. The CDR3 is 15 residues long. V lost 5 bases and J lost 6; bases outside the gene matches: 6. The germline gives CDR1 SSHAT, CDR2 FNYEAQ (reference sequence). CDR3 nucleotides: TGTGCCAGCAGCCTACGGACAGGGAAGGCCAACGTCCTGACTTTC. Protein product: CASSLRTGKANVLTF.

This chain connects TRBV11-3 to TRBJ1-5; the match to TRBD1 covers 9 bases. Germline V gene sequence: CDR1 SGHNT, CDR2 YENEEA. The CDR3 loop spans 17 amino acids. The junction had 8 bases not matched to a gene; V was cut back by 5 bases and J by 0 bases. The CDR3 is CASSHGTGTYSNQPQHF. CDR3 sequence (DNA): TGTGCCAGCAGCCACGGGACAGGGACTTATAGCAATCAGCCCCAGCATTTT.

The V and J genes are TRBV19 and TRBJ2-1; D possibly uses TRBD1 or TRBD2 (5 bases each). CDR1 and CDR2 from the germline V gene are LNHDA and SQIVND (reference sequence). V gave up 5 bases and J gave up 0 bases, with 11 bases separating them. The CDR3 runs 15 residues. The CDR3 reads CASSWDDSSYNEQFF. Written as DNA, the CDR3 is TGTGCCAGTAGTTGGGACGATAGCTCCTACAATGAGCAGTTCTTC.

V and J are TRBV6-8 and TRBJ1-2, with a tentative D call TRBD1 (6 bases). The germline CDR1 and CDR2 sequences are MNHGY and SAAAGT. The CDR3 loop spans 15 amino acids. With 2 bases removed from V and 6 bases from J, the gap between germline ends came to 16 bases. CDR3 DNA: TGTGCCAGCAGTTACCAGACAGGTACTGGGAATGGCTACACCTTC. Encoded protein: CASSYQTGTGNGYTF.

Regarding this clone: Compared with germline, one end of the junction differs, possibly owing to a read error. The chain carries TRBV6-8 and TRBJ1-5; D perhaps matches TRBD1 (6 bases). Germline loops: CDR1 MNHGY, CDR2 SAAAGT. The CDR3 sequence is 14 residues long. The CDR3 DNA reads as TGTGCCATCAGTGTGGACAGTTCGACACAGCCCCAGCATTTT. This encodes CAISVDSSTQPQHF.

V and J are TRBV19 and TRBJ2-1; 12 nucleotides agree with TRBD2. This CDR3 has 14 amino acids. V lost 10 bases to trimming and J lost 5 bases; unmatched junction nucleotides: 6. The V gene's germline CDR1 is LNHDA and CDR2 SQIVND (reference sequence). CDR3 sequence (DNA): TGTGCCACCAGATGGACTAGCGGGGACAATGAGCAGTTCTTC. It is translated as CATRWTSGDNEQFF.